Detailed here is one T cell receptor (beta chain). Its antigen remains unidentified. This specimen belongs to a study of cytomegalovirus exposure and HLA in healthy donors. Whole-study results and caveats: Altogether, some 160 TCR beta chains were recorded as cytomegalovirus-associated. TCR association rates varied by HLA locus in a later analysis, with DRB1 highest and HLA-C lowest.

With 60 Vbeta and 13 Jbeta primers, the PCR was carried out. Sequenced by immunoSEQ multiplex PCR; TCRdb stores in-frame clones only, minus some. The sample has over 150,000 clones, 65% to 85% seen once. Germline V gene data show CDR1 as MNHEY and CDR2 as SMNVEV (reference sequence). CDR3 length equals 16 residues. Trimming pared 0 bases from V and 2 bases from J, leaving 12 bases between. Donors in the study were healthy people who gave bone marrow. The chain has TRBV27 and TRBJ2-3; D is unresolved. The clonotype originates from a man aged 55 to 70 in good health and CMV-seronegative. Specimen: PBMCs. The DNA for the CDR3 is TGTGCCAGCAGTTTATCGTCGGGTGGGTCCACAGATACGCAGTATTTT. Amino acid sequence: CASSLSSGGSTDTQYF.